Each of the 30 T cell receptor beta chains below was sequenced from the same sample in a study of blood T cell repertoires in COVID-19. Sequenced by immunoSEQ multiplex PCR; TCRdb stores in-frame clones only, minus some. Among a few hundred thousand clones, around 85% were seen once, and the ten largest hold 0.75% to 0.95%. Sequenced material: peripheral blood. Every receptor here comes from a human donor with COVID-19, enrolled during active disease. The donor label of this sample is uncertain.

V and J are TRBV11-2 and TRBJ1-4, with a weak D call TRBD1 (5 bases). Trimming removed 4 bases from V and 3 bases from J, with 15 bases in between. The germline V gene encodes CDR1 SGHAT and CDR2 FQNNGV. The CDR3 contains 16 residues. The CDR3 reads CASSSGIQLANEKLFF. DNA for the CDR3: TGTGCCAGCAGCTCAGGGATCCAACTGGCTAATGAAAAACTGTTTTTT. The full variable domain, completed using reference TRBV11-2 and TRBJ1-4, is EAGVAQSPRYKIIEKRQSVAFWCNPISGHATLYWYQQILGQGPKLLIQFQNNGVVDDSQLPKDRFSAERLKGVDSTLKIQPAKLEDSAVYLCASSSGIQLANEKLFFGSGTQLSVL.

The chain joins TRBV29-1 to TRBJ1-1; D is uncertain. CDR1 is SQVTM, CDR2 ANQGSEA, per germline. The V end lost 1 base, the J end lost 1 base, and 7 bases lay between the germline ends. The CDR3 totals 13 residues. CDR3 sequence (DNA): TGCAGCGTTGAAGTCCCAGGGAACACTGAAGCTTTCTTT. The encoded protein is CSVEVPGNTEAFF.

The V gene is TRBV27, the J gene TRBJ1-2; possible D gene TRBD1, 6 bases. Germline-derived CDR1 and CDR2 are MNHEY and SMNVEV (reference sequence). There are 15 residues in the CDR3. The V end lost 3 bases, the J end lost 4 bases, and 15 bases lay between the germline ends. The CDR3 reads CASSLYKDSGYGYTF. In DNA form, the CDR3 reads TGTGCCAGCAGTTTGTATAAGGACAGCGGCTATGGCTACACCTTC.

This clone was counted only a few times. V and J are TRBV28 and TRBJ1-6; TRBD1 matches 7 bases. Germline CDR1 MDHEN, CDR2 SYDVKM. This CDR3 contains 15 residues. J lost 7 bases, V lost 4 bases, and 7 bases had no gene match. CDR3 residues: CASSSLQGTNSPLHF. As DNA, the CDR3 is TGTGCCAGCAGTTCCTTACAGGGGACAAATTCACCCCTCCACTTT.

The CDR3 DNA is TGTGCCAGCAGTTACCGGCGGGAGGGATCCAATGAGCAGTTCTTC. It is translated as CASSYRREGSNEQFF. This sequence joins TRBV6-5 and TRBJ2-1, with 9 positions matching TRBD2. The CDR3 extends over 15 amino acids. V gave up 2 bases and J gave up 6 bases; unmatched junction bases: 5. CDR1 is MNHEY, CDR2 SVGAGI, per germline.

The chain recombines TRBV30 with TRBJ1-5; TRBD1 might be the D (6 bases). Trimming pared 1 base from V and 2 bases from J, leaving 9 bases between. This CDR3 has 14 residues. Per the germline V gene, CDR1 is GTSNPN and CDR2 is SVGIG (reference sequence). For the CDR3, the DNA is TGTGCCTGGAGTGCAGGACAGCGCAATCAGCCCCAGCATTTT. Residues: CAWSAGQRNQPQHF. The variable domain in full, completed from reference TRBV30 and TRBJ1-5, reads SQTIHQWPATLVQPVGSPLSLECTVEGTSNPNLYWYRQAAGRGLQLLFYSVGIGQISSEVPQNLSASRPQDRQFILSSKKLLLSDSGFYLCAWSAGQRNQPQHFGDGTRLSIL.

The genes are TRBV29-1 and TRBJ1-1, with D unresolved. Germline V CDR1 and CDR2: SQVTM, ANQGSEA. The CDR3 consists of 13 residues. V shed 2 bases and J shed 1 base, with 8 bases lying between them. The CDR3 DNA follows: TGCAGCGTTGAAATGGCCAGGAACACTGAAGCTTTCTTT. Protein product: CSVEMARNTEAFF.

CDR3 DNA sequence: TGCGCCAGCAGTCTAGGACAGGGGAACACTGAAGCTTTCTTT. Its protein product is CASSLGQGNTEAFF. The V call is TRBV4-1, the J call TRBJ1-1, with 8 positions matching TRBD1. J was trimmed by 1 base and V by 6 bases; bases with no gene match: 4. Germline loops: CDR1 MGHRA, CDR2 YSYEKL. The CDR3 is 14 amino acids.

The J gene is TRBJ1-6, the V gene TRBV2, with TRBD1 as a possible D gene (6 bases). Germline V lookup: CDR1 SNHLY, CDR2 FYNNEI. The CDR3 totals 14 residues. Trimming took off 7 bases at V and 9 bases at J, with 16 bases between the two ends. The CDR3 nucleotides are TGTGCCAGCACCCTACAGGGATCGGGTTCACCCCTCCACTTT. Translation: CASTLQGSGSPLHF.

On this clone itself: The same CDR3 also results from other DNA sequences found in this sample. The chain combines TRBV19 with TRBJ1-1; 8 nucleotides line up with TRBD1. The germline V gene encodes CDR1 LNHDA and CDR2 SQIVND (reference sequence). The CDR3 has 13 amino acids. V lost 6 bases to trimming and J lost 4 bases; unmatched junction nucleotides: 4. CDR3 protein: CASRETGGTEAFF. DNA for the CDR3: TGTGCCAGTAGGGAAACAGGGGGCACTGAAGCTTTCTTT. Full variable domain (missing parts from reference TRBV19 and TRBJ1-1): DGGITQSPKYLFRKEGQNVTLSCEQNLNHDAMYWYRQDPGQGLRLIYYSQIVNDFQKGDIAEGYSVSREKKESFPLTVTSAQKNPTAFYLCASRETGGTEAFFGQGTRLTVV.

The chain employs TRBV5-1 and TRBJ2-5; no reliable D call. The germline gives CDR1 SGHRS, CDR2 YFSETQ. The V gene lost 7 bases and the J gene lost 2 bases, with 9 bases spanning the gap. This CDR3 contains 12 residues. The CDR3 sequence: CASALEQETQYF. The CDR3 DNA sequence: TGCGCCAGCGCGTTAGAGCAAGAGACCCAGTACTTC.

This clone was counted ten times or more. The sample carries other DNA sequences with the same CDR3. The chain links TRBV29-1 to TRBJ2-1; 10 nucleotides match TRBD1. The germline CDR1 and CDR2 sequences are SQVTM and ANQGSEA. J was trimmed by 3 bases and V by 6 bases; bases with no gene match: 5. This CDR3 comprises 14 residues. The CDR3 loop reads CSVSGTGVYNEQFF. In nucleotides, the CDR3 is TGCAGCGTGTCCGGGACAGGGGTCTACAATGAGCAGTTCTTC.

The V and J genes are TRBV6-6 and TRBJ1-1; possibly TRBD1 for D (6 bases). Trimming shortened V by 2 bases and J by 6 bases, and 13 bases separated the two germline ends. Per germline, CDR1 MNHNY and CDR2 SVGAGI (reference sequence). This CDR3 region has 14 residues. The CDR3 sequence is CASSYTGYGSEAFF. The CDR3 DNA follows: TGTGCCAGCAGTTACACAGGGTATGGGTCTGAAGCTTTCTTT.

The rearrangement links TRBV7-9 to TRBJ1-2, with TRBD1 as a possible D gene (5 bases). Germline V lookup: CDR1 SEHNR, CDR2 FQNEAQ (reference sequence). V lost 2 bases, J lost 2 bases, and 9 bases lay in between. The CDR3 covers 14 residues. The CDR3 nucleotides read TGTGCCAGCAGCTTAACAGGAGCCAACTATGGCTACACCTTC. Amino acid sequence: CASSLTGANYGYTF.

The J gene is TRBJ1-1, the V gene TRBV7-3; a weak D match, TRBD1 (5 bases). Deletions cut 2 bases from V and 3 bases from J, with 16 bases between. CDR3 size: 16 residues. Germline lookup yields CDR1 SGHTA and CDR2 FQGTGA. The CDR3, as DNA: TGTGCCAGCAGCTTACATAGGGGCTCGGCCGACACTGAAGCTTTCTTT. It is translated as CASSLHRGSADTEAFF.

The CDR3 here is CASSGLVNTGELFF. In DNA, the CDR3 is TGTGCCAGCAGTGGGCTAGTGAACACCGGGGAGCTGTTTTTT. This chain uses TRBV2 with TRBJ2-2; the D is unclear. This CDR3 is 14 amino acids long. Looked up from germline, CDR1 is SNHLY and CDR2 is FYNNEI. The ends were cut back, 4 bases at V and 1 base at J, with 7 bases in the middle.

V gene TRBV19 combines with J gene TRBJ1-1; D uncertain. This CDR3 has 13 residues. Looked up from germline, CDR1 is LNHDA and CDR2 is SQIVND (reference sequence). Trimming shortened V by 7 bases and J by 1 base, and 10 bases separated the two germline ends. The CDR3 protein is CASNHQANTEAFF. The CDR3 DNA reads TGTGCCAGTAATCATCAAGCGAACACTGAAGCTTTCTTT.

The chain joins TRBV5-1 to TRBJ1-3; 8 bases agree with TRBD1. From germline, CDR1 is SGHRS and CDR2 YFSETQ. This CDR3 is built from 16 residues. The V and J ends lost 6 bases and 4 bases, in that order; junction bases with no gene match: 12. The CDR3 loop reads CASTSDGTGGGNTIYF. The CDR3 DNA reads as TGCGCCAGCACCTCAGACGGGACAGGAGGAGGAAACACCATATATTTT. Full variable domain (missing parts from reference TRBV5-1 and TRBJ1-3): KAGVTQTPRYLIKTRGQQVTLSCSPISGHRSVSWYQQTPGQGLQFLFEYFSETQRNKGNFPGRFSGRQFSNSRSEMNVSTLELGDSALYLCASTSDGTGGGNTIYFGEGSWLTVV.

The chain joins TRBV7-8 to TRBJ2-5; 10 positions match TRBD1. The CDR3 is 15 amino acids. CDR1 and CDR2 from the germline V gene are SGHVS and FQNEAQ. V gave up 5 bases and J gave up 10 bases; unmatched junction bases: 13. The DNA of the CDR3 is TGTGCCAGCAGCCCGGCCGGGACAGGGGAGGTTGACCAGTACTTC. Translating gives CASSPAGTGEVDQYF.

V and J are TRBV7-2 and TRBJ2-2; 13 bases align to TRBD2. V shed 5 bases, J shed 7 bases, and the junction held 4 bases outside the gene matches. The CDR3 has 15 residues. CDR1 SGHTA and CDR2 FQGNSA come from the germline V gene. The CDR3 DNA sequence: TGTGCCAGCAGCACGGGACTAGCGGGACACGGGGAGCTGTTTTTT. Translation: CASSTGLAGHGELFF.

The chain is built from TRBV27 and TRBJ2-1; possibly TRBD2 for D (6 bases). Germline-derived CDR1 and CDR2 are MNHEY and SMNVEV (reference sequence). The CDR3 is 15 amino acids. V was shortened by 3 bases and J by 3 bases, with 12 bases between the two germline ends. CDR3 protein: CASSFKGGYYNEQFF. The CDR3 region has the DNA TGTGCCAGCAGTTTTAAGGGAGGTTACTACAATGAGCAGTTCTTC.

The gene calls are TRBV27 and TRBJ2-7, with 8 positions matching TRBD1. CDR3 length: 15 amino acids. The germline gives CDR1 MNHEY, CDR2 SMNVEV (reference sequence). The V gene end was trimmed by 4 bases and the J gene end by 0 bases; junction bases not matched to a gene: 5. CDR3 amino acids: CASSYGTGFSYEQYF. Here the CDR3 DNA reads TGTGCCAGCAGTTATGGGACAGGCTTCTCCTACGAGCAGTACTTC.

DNA of the CDR3: TGTGCCAGCAGCTTAGCGGGAGAGGCCGGGGAGCTGTTTTTT. It translates to CASSLAGEAGELFF. The V gene is TRBV7-2, the J gene TRBJ2-2, with D possibly being TRBD2 (5 bases). This CDR3 has 14 amino acids. Germline CDR1 reads SGHTA; CDR2 reads FQGNSA. V lost 0 bases, J lost 6 bases, and 8 bases lay in between.

The chain employs TRBV7-8 and TRBJ1-2, with D perhaps matching TRBD1 (6 bases). The length of the CDR3 is 14 residues. Looked up from germline, CDR1 is SGHVS and CDR2 is FQNEAQ. V was shortened by 1 base and J by 3 bases, with 9 bases between the two germline ends. The CDR3 spells CASSLGSGDYGYTF. As DNA, the CDR3 is TGTGCCAGCAGCTTAGGATCAGGGGACTATGGCTACACCTTC.

The V call is TRBV7-2, the J call TRBJ1-3, with a weak D call TRBD1 (6 bases). V lost 4 bases and J lost 4, with 11 bases in between. Germline CDR1 SGHTA, CDR2 FQGNSA. The CDR3 loop spans 14 amino acids. CDR3 protein: CASSYAGQGNTIYF. CDR3 DNA: TGTGCCAGCAGCTACGCAGGACAGGGAAACACCATATATTTT.

This chain joins TRBV5-4 and TRBJ2-1; D ambiguous. V shed 0 bases and J shed 2 bases, with 6 bases lying between them. The CDR3 is 14 amino acids. Looked up from germline, CDR1 is SGHNT and CDR2 is YYREEE (reference sequence). This chain's CDR3 is CASSLGLAYNEQFF. The CDR3 nucleotides are TGTGCCAGCAGCTTGGGTCTAGCCTACAATGAGCAGTTCTTC.

The V gene is TRBV10-3, the J gene TRBJ1-5; 7 bases line up with TRBD1. Per germline, CDR1 ENHRY and CDR2 SYGVKD. The ends lost 0 bases at V and 0 bases at J; junction bases unmatched: 8. The CDR3 spans 18 residues. CDR3 residues: CAISESTGDLYSNQPQHF. The CDR3 DNA sequence: TGTGCCATCAGTGAGTCAACAGGGGACCTATATAGCAATCAGCCCCAGCATTTT.

This chain links TRBV27 with TRBJ2-7; D may be TRBD2 (6 bases). With 2 bases removed from V and 2 bases from J, the gap between germline ends came to 19 bases. The CDR3 consists of 17 residues. CDR1 is MNHEY, CDR2 SMNVEV, per germline (reference sequence). The CDR3 here is CASSLTPPGTQTYEQYF. CDR3 nucleotides: TGTGCCAGCAGTTTAACGCCTCCCGGGACTCAAACCTACGAGCAGTACTTC.

This clone was observed a single time. V usage is TRBV9 and J usage is TRBJ2-1, with 7 positions matching TRBD2. CDR1 and CDR2 (germline): SGDLS, YYNGEE. The CDR3 sequence is 13 residues long. J gave up 6 bases and V 4 bases, and 4 bases lay outside the gene matches. The DNA of the CDR3 is TGTGCCAGCAGCCGACTAGCTCCCAATGAGCAGTTCTTC. Translating it yields CASSRLAPNEQFF. Based on the CDR3 plus reference TRBV9 and TRBJ2-1, the full variable domain is DSGVTQTPKHLITATGQRVTLRCSPRSGDLSVYWYQQSLDQGLQFLIQYYNGEERAKGNILERFSAQQFPDLHSELNLSSLELGDSALYFCASSRLAPNEQFFGPGTRLTVL.

This chain connects TRBV9 to TRBJ2-1; 12 bases align to TRBD2. The CDR3 is made up of 16 amino acids. V gave up 3 bases and J gave up 8 bases; unmatched junction bases: 9. Germline assignment: CDR1 SGDLS and CDR2 YYNGEE. The CDR3 spells CASSASTSGRLYEQFF. The DNA of the CDR3 is TGTGCCAGCAGCGCTAGTACTAGCGGGAGGCTCTATGAGCAGTTCTTC. The whole variable domain, remainder taken from reference TRBV9 and TRBJ2-1, is DSGVTQTPKHLITATGQRVTLRCSPRSGDLSVYWYQQSLDQGLQFLIQYYNGEERAKGNILERFSAQQFPDLHSELNLSSLELGDSALYFCASSASTSGRLYEQFFGPGTRLTVL.